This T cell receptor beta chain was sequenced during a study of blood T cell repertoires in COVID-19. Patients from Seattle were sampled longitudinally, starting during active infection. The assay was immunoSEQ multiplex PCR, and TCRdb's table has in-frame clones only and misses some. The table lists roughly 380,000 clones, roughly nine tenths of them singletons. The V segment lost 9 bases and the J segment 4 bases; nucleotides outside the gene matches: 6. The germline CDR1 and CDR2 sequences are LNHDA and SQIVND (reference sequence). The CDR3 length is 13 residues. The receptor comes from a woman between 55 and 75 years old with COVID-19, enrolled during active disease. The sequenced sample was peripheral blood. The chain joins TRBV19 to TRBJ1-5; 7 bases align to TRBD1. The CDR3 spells CASSDRENQPQHF. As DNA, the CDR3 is TGTGCCAGCAGTGACAGGGAAAATCAGCCCCAGCATTTT.